This T cell receptor beta chain appears in the sequencing data of a study of vaccination and CD4 T cells after COVID-19. Study-level background: Collection of post-COVID samples occurred a median approximately 97 days after diagnosis, spanning a range of 35 to 161. Cells were stimulated with overlapping spike peptides from SARS-CoV-2, HCoV-NL63, HCoV-OC43 and HCoV-229E. The authors gave control cultures a CEFX pool, an HIV-1 Nef pool, or no peptide. General study findings and limits: Vaccine-specific clones numbering 304 of 307 showed spike mono-reactivity in convalescent patients.

Germline-derived CDR1 and CDR2 are SGHNT and YYREEE (reference sequence). The CDR3 loop spans 13 amino acids. V was clipped by 6 bases and J by 7 bases, with 14 bases between them. Only one count was recorded for this clonotype. Its antigen remains unknown. Scientists ran DNA taken from cultured CD4+ T cells through the Oncomine TCR Beta short-read assay for sequencing. Via MiXCR, TCRdb re-called the PCR reads, giving one row per CDR3 protein. The repertoire holds about 20,000 distinct CDR3 sequences, with 43% as singletons. The treatment denotes: approximately 9-day PBMC culture with coronavirus spike peptide pools or control peptides (ViraFEST assay).

The receptor's source is a human donor who had recovered from COVID-19. Specimen: CD4+ T cells from blood, cultured in vitro, collected after SARS-CoV-2 vaccination. The chain combines TRBV5-4 with TRBJ2-1, with D maybe TRBD1 (5 bases). Here the CDR3 reads CASTIQGTNEQFF. The CDR3 nucleotides read TGTGCCAGCACCATCCAGGGCACGAATGAGCAGTTCTTC.